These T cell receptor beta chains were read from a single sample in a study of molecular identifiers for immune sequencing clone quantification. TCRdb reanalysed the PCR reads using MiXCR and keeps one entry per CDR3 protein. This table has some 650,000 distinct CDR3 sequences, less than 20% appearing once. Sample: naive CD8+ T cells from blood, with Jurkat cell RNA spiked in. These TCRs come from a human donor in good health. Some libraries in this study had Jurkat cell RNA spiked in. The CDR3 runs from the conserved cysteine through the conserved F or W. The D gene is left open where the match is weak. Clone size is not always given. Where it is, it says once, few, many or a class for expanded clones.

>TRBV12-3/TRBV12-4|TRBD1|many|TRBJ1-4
TGTGCCAGCAGTCACGGGACAGGGACTAATGAAAAACTGTTTTTT
CASSHGTGTNEKLFF
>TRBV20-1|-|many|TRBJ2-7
TGCAGTGCGCGGGACAGTTTAGAGGGCTACGAGCAGTACTTC
CSARDSLEGYEQYF
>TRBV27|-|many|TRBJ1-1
TGTGCCAGCAGTTTAATGCGTGGGGCTGAAGCTTTCTTT
CASSLMRGAEAFF
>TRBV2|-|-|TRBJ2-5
TGTGCCAGCAGTGAAAGGAGGGGAGGGACCCAGTACTTC
CASSERRGGTQYF
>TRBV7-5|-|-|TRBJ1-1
-
CISVPEAQPTVNTEAFF
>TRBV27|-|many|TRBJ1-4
TGTGCCAGCAGAAAAACAGGGATTAGGCAGGAAAAACTGTTTTTT
CASRKTGIRQEKLFF
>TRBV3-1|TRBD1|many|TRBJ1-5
TGTGCCAGCAGCAAGACAGGGGCTTCCCTTCAGCCCCAGCATTTT
CASSKTGASLQPQHF
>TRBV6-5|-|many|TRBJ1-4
TGTGCCAGCAGCCAGTGGGGTAACGCTAATGAAAAACTGTTTTTT
CASSQWGNANEKLFF
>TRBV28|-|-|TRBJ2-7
TGTGCCAGTCTCGGGCTCCGGATAGGTGAGCAGTACTTC
CASLGLRIGEQYF
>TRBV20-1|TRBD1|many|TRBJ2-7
TGCAGTGCTCACACGGGACAGGGGGGGTACGAGCAGTACTTC
CSAHTGQGGYEQYF
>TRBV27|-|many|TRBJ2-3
TGTGCCAGCAGTATAACAGGGTTCACAGATACGCAGTATTTT
CASSITGFTDTQYF
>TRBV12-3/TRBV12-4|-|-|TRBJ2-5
TGTGCCAGCAGTTTAGTTAGACAGGAAGAGACCCAGTACTTC
CASSLVRQEETQYF
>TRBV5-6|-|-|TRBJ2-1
TGTGCCAGCAGTTACCTTGAGGACGGGATCAATGAGCAGTTCTTC
CASSYLEDGINEQFF
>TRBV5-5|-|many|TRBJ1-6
TGTGCCAGCAGCTTGGATGGAGGGGAGATCCTCCACTTT
CASSLDGGEILHF